This T cell receptor beta chain is from a study of T cell responses to AZD1222 COVID-19 vaccine. Study-level findings and limits: Baseline serology detected seropositivity in only a handful of AZD1222 recipients.

Trimming shortened V by 2 bases and J by 0 bases, and 9 bases separated the two germline ends. Germline assignment: CDR1 SGHRS and CDR2 YFSETQ. CDR3 length: 15 amino acids. Points on this clone: Its antigen is not identified.

TCRdb keeps only in-frame clones here, not all; method: immunoSEQ multiplex PCR. Among just under 150,000 clones listed, 86% were seen once. Investigators merged groups given second doses at roughly 4 or roughly 12 weeks. Sequencing used peripheral blood, obtained 28 days after the second AZD1222 dose. This clonotype was obtained from an adult who received the AZD1222 COVID-19 vaccine. This sequence joins TRBV5-1 and TRBJ1-3; D gene unclear. In DNA form, the CDR3 reads TGCGCCAGCAGCTTTGATATTTACTCTGGAAACACCATATATTTT. It yields the protein CASSFDIYSGNTIYF.